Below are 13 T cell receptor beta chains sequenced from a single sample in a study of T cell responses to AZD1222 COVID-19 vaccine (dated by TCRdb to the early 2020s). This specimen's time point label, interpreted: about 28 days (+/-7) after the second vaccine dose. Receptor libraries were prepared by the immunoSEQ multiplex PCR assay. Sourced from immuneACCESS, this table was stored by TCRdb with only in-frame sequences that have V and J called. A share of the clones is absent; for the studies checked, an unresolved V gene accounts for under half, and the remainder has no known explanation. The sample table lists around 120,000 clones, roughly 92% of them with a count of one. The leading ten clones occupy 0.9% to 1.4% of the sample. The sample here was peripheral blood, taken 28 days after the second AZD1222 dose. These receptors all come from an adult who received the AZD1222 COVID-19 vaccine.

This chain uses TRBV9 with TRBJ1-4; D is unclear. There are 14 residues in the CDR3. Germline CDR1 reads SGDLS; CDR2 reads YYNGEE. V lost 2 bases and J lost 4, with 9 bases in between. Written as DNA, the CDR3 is TGTGCCAGCAGCGTGGACGCCGTTAATGAAAAACTGTTTTTT. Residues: CASSVDAVNEKLFF.

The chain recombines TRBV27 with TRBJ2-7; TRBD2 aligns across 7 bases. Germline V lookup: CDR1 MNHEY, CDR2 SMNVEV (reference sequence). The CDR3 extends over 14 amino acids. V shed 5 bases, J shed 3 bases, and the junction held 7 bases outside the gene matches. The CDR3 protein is CASSRGEAYYEQYF. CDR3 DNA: TGTGCCAGCAGTCGGGGGGAGGCCTACTACGAGCAGTACTTC.

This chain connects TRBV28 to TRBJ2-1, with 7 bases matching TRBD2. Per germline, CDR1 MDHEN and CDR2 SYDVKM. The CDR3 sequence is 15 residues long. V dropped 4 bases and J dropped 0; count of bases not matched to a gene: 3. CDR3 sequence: CASSSGGGSYNEQFF. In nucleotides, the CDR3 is TGTGCCAGCAGTTCGGGCGGGGGCTCCTACAATGAGCAGTTCTTC.

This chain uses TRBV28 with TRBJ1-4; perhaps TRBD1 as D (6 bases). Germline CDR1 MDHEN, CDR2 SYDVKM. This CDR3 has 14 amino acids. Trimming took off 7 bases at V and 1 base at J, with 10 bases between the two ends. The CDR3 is CASKEQGTNEKLFF. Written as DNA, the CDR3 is TGTGCCAGCAAAGAACAGGGAACTAATGAAAAACTGTTTTTT.

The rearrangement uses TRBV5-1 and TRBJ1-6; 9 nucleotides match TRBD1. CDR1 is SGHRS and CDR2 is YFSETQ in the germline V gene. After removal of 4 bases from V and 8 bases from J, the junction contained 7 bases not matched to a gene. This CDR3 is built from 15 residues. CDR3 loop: CASSKGQGVHSPLHF. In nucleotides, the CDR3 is TGCGCCAGCAGCAAGGGACAGGGTGTCCATTCACCCCTCCACTTT.

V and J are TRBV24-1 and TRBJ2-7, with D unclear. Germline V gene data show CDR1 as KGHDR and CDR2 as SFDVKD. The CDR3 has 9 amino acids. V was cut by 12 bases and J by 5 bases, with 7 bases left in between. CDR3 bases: TGTGCCCGAGGTGACGAGCAGTACTTC. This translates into CARGDEQYF.

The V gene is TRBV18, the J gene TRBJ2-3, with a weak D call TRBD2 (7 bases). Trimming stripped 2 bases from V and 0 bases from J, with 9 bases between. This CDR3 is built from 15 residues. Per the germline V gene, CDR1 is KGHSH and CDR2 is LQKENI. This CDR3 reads CASSPAGASTDTQYF. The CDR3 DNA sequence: TGTGCCAGCTCACCAGCGGGGGCGAGCACAGATACGCAGTATTTT.

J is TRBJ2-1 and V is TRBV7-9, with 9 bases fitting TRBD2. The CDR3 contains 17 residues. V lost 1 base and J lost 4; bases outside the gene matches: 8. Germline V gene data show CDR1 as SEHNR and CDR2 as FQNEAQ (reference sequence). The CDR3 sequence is CASSLGRGLATYNEQFF. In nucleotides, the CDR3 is TGTGCCAGCAGCTTAGGCCGCGGACTAGCGACTTACAATGAGCAGTTCTTC.

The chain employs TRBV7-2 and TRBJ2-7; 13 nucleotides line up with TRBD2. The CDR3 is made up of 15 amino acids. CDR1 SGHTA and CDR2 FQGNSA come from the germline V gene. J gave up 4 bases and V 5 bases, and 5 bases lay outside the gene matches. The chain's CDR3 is CASSQTSGRQYEQYF. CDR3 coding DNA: TGTGCCAGCAGCCAGACTAGCGGGAGGCAATACGAGCAGTACTTC.

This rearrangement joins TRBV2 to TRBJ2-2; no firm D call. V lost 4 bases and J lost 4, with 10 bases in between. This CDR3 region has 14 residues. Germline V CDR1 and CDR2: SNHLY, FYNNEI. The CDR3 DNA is TGTGCCAGCAGTGCGTGGGGTAGCACCGGGGAGCTGTTTTTT. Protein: CASSAWGSTGELFF.

The CDR3 region is CASSPNTAYEQYF. Written as DNA, the CDR3 is TGTGCCAGCAGTCCAAACACCGCCTACGAGCAGTACTTC. V and J are TRBV6-1 and TRBJ2-7; unclear D gene. Trimming shortened V by 5 bases and J by 2 bases, and 10 bases separated the two germline ends. The CDR3 spans 13 residues. The germline V gene has CDR1 MNHNS and CDR2 SASEGT.

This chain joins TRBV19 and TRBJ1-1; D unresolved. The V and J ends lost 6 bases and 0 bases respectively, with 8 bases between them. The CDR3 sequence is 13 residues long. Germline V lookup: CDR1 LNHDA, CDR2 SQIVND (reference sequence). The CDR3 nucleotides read TGTGCCAGTAGCCCAGTTATGAACACTGAAGCTTTCTTT. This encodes CASSPVMNTEAFF.

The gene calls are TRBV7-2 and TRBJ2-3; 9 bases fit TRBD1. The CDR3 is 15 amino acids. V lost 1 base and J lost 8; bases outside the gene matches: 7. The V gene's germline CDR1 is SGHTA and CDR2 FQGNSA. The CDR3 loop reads CASSLVTGGLGTQYF. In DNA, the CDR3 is TGTGCCAGCAGCTTAGTAACAGGGGGCTTAGGTACGCAGTATTTT.